Following are 7 T cell receptor beta chains from one sample sequenced in a study of T cells in Graves' hyperthyroidism and ophthalmopathy. Authors of the study amplified TCR beta CDR3 regions from RNA transcripts. An initial round of RT-PCR targeting the TCR CDR3 relied on the HTBI primer set. TCRdb re-called the multiplex PCR reads with MiXCR, one entry per CDR3 protein. The sample includes hundreds of thousands of distinct CDR3 sequences, over 10% of them seen just once. Sequencing was carried out using blood. The receptors shown here come from a woman aged 18-35 years with Graves' hyperthyroidism.

The J gene is TRBJ1-1, the V gene TRBV4-1, with D possibly being TRBD1 (6 bases). Looked up from germline, CDR1 is MGHRA and CDR2 is YSYEKL. V lost 1 base, J lost 4 bases, and 13 bases lay in between. The CDR3 covers 15 residues. CDR3 in DNA: TGCGCCAGCAGCCAAGCCGCGCAGGGGAGCACTGAAGCTTTCTTT. It yields the protein CASSQAAQGSTEAFF.

This clonotype showed up many times. This chain links TRBV7-9 with TRBJ1-3; D uncertain. The CDR3 extends over 14 amino acids. Trimming pared 1 base from V and 2 bases from J, leaving 6 bases between. The germline V gene has CDR1 SEHNR and CDR2 FQNEAQ (reference sequence). CDR3 DNA: TGTGCCAGCAGCTTAGACGGTACTGGAAACACCATATATTTT. This codes for CASSLDGTGNTIYF.

This clonotype was found many times. J is TRBJ1-5 and V is TRBV28; TRBD1 is a possible D gene (5 bases). Trimming cost V 3 bases and J 2 bases, with 8 bases left between them. The CDR3 covers 14 residues. From germline, CDR1 is MDHEN and CDR2 SYDVKM. The CDR3 region is CASSFAGGNQPQHF. The CDR3 DNA sequence: TGTGCCAGCAGTTTCGCGGGGGGCAATCAGCCCCAGCATTTT.

This clonotype was seen ten or more times. This chain joins TRBV28 and TRBJ1-1; D gene ambiguous. The germline V gene encodes CDR1 MDHEN and CDR2 SYDVKM. The V end was cut by 3 bases, the J end by 12 bases, with 14 bases between. There are 12 residues in the CDR3. The CDR3 region has the DNA TGTGCCAGCAGTTTGGTCGTGGCAGCACCTTTCTTT. Amino acid sequence: CASSLVVAAPFF.

Ten or more counts support this clonotype. This chain connects TRBV2 to TRBJ1-5; 9 bases line up with TRBD1. V dropped 3 bases and J dropped 2; count of bases not matched to a gene: 11. The germline V gene encodes CDR1 SNHLY and CDR2 FYNNEI. The CDR3 loop spans 18 amino acids. The CDR3 DNA follows: TGTGCCAGCAGTGAGACCGGGACAGGGTTGGGAGGCAATCAGCCCCAGCATTTT. Its protein is CASSETGTGLGGNQPQHF.

The chain combines TRBV7-2 with TRBJ1-2; D remains unclear. Germline CDR1 SGHTA, CDR2 FQGNSA. This CDR3 comprises 14 residues. V lost 5 bases to trimming and J lost 2 bases, with 12 bases between them. The CDR3 DNA sequence: TGTGCCAGCAGCCAAGAGCAGCTCAACTATGGCTACACCTTC. Amino acids: CASSQEQLNYGYTF.

In this sample, this clonotype turned up a few times. The junction and the germline gene differ at one end; a read error may be behind it. V usage is TRBV6-1 and J usage is TRBJ2-5; TRBD1 agrees at 7 bases. This CDR3 has 15 residues. CDR1 is MNHNS and CDR2 is SASEGT in the germline V gene. The CDR3 region is CASSVMGQTQEAQYF. The CDR3, as DNA: TGTGCCAGCAGCGTCATGGGACAGACTCAAGAGGCCCAGTACTTC.